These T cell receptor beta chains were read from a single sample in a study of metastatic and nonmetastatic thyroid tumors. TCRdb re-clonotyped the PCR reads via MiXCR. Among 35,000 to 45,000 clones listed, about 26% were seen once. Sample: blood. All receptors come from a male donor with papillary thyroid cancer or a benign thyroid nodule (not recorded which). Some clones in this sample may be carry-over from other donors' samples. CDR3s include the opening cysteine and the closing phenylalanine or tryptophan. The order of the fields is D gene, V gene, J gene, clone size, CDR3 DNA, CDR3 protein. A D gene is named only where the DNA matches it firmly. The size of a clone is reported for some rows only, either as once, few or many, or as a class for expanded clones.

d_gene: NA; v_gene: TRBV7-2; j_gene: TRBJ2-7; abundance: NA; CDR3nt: TGTGCCAGCAGCACAGGGCCCAATCGAGAGCAGTACTTC; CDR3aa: CASSTGPNREQYF
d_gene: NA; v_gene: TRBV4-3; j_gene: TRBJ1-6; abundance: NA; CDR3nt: TGCGCCAGCAGCCAAGCTTACAATTCACCCCTCCACTTT; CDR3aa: CASSQAYNSPLHF
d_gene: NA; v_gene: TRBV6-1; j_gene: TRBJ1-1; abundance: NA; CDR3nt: TGTGCCAGCAGTGAGAAGTGGGGCGCGGACACTGAAGCTTTCTTT; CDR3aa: CASSEKWGADTEAFF
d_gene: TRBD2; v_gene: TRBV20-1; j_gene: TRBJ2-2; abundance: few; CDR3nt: TGCAGTGCGATTGACCTAGCGGGGGCGTACACCGGGGAGCTGTTTTTT; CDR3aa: CSAIDLAGAYTGELFF
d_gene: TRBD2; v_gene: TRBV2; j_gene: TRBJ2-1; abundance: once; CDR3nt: TGTGCCAGCACTCTAGGGACTAGCGGGAGTAAGAATGAGCAGTTCTTC; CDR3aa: CASTLGTSGSKNEQFF
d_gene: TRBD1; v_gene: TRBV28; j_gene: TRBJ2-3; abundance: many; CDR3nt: TGTGCCAGCAGACCGACAGGGACCGATACGCAGTATTTT; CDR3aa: CASRPTGTDTQYF
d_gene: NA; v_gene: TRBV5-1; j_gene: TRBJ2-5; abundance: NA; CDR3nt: TGCGCCAGCAACAGACCTGGTGCGTCGGAGACCCAGTACTTC; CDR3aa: CASNRPGASETQYF
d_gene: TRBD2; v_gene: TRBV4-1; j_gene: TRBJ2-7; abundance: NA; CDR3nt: TGCGCCAGCAGCCAAGGCGCGGGAGGGCCTGGGTACGAGCAGTACTTC; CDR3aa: CASSQGAGGPGYEQYF
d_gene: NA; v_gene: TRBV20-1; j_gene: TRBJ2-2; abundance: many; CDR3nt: TGCAGTGCTAGAGTTACCCAGGGGAGTTTTGGCACCGGGGAGCTGTTTTTT; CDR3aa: CSARVTQGSFGTGELFF
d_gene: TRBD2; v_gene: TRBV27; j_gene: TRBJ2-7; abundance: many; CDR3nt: TGTGCCAGCAGTGCTGGACTAGCGGGCCTCTCCTACGAGCAGTACTTC; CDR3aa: CASSAGLAGLSYEQYF
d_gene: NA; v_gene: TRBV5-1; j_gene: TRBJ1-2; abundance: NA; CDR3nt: TGCGCCAGCAGCTTGGTACTTCAGGGTGGGTATGGCTACACCTTC; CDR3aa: CASSLVLQGGYGYTF
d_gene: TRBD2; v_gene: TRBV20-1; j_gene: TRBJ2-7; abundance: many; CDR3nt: TGCAGTGCCGAAAGCGGGAGCTCCTACGAGCAGTACTTC; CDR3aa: CSAESGSSYEQYF
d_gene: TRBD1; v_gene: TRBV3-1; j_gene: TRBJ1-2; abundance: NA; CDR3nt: TGTGCCAGCAGCCAAGATGGGACAGGGGGCGAAGGCACCTTC; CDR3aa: CASSQDGTGGEGTF
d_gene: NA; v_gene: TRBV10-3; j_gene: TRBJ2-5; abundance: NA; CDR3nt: TGTGCCATCAGTGATTCGGCGGCATTGCAAGAGACCCAGTACTTC; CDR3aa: CAISDSAALQETQYF
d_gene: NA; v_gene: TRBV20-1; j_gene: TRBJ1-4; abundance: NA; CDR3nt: TGCAGTGCTAGAGTTCGAAGGACCGGGGATAATGAAAAACTGTTTTTT; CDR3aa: CSARVRRTGDNEKLFF
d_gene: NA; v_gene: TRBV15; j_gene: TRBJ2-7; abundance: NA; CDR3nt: TGTGCCACCAGCAGAGAGTCCGGCGAGCAGTACTTC; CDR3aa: CATSRESGEQYF
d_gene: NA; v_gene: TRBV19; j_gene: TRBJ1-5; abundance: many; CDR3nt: TGTGCCAGTAGTAGCCGGACGGCTTATAGCAATCAGCCCCAGCATTTT; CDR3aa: CASSSRTAYSNQPQHF
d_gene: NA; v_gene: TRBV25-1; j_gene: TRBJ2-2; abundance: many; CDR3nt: TGTGCCAGCAGTGAATTAAGGAGGGAGGCCGGGGAGCTGTTTTTT; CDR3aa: CASSELRREAGELFF
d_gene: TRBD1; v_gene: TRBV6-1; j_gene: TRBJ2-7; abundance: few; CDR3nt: TGTGCCAGCAGTGAAGGGACAGGGACTGTATGGGAGCAGTACTTC; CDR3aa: CASSEGTGTVWEQYF
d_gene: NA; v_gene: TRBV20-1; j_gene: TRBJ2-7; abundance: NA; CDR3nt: TGCAGTGCTGACGGCATGGGGATGGGCTCCTACGAGCAGTACTTC; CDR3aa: CSADGMGMGSYEQYF
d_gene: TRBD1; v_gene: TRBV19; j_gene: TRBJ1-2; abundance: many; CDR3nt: TGTGCCAGTAGTTGGCGACAGGGGGCTGTGAACTATGGCTACACCTTC; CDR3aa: CASSWRQGAVNYGYTF
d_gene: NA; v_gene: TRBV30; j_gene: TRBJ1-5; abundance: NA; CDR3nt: TGTGCCTGGCAGACAGGTAACAATCAGCCCCAGCATTTT; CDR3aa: CAWQTGNNQPQHF
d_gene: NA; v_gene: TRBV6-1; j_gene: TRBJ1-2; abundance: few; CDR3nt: TGTGCCAGCAGTTCTAGCCCAGAGATCCGGGGCTACACCTTC; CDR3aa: CASSSSPEIRGYTF
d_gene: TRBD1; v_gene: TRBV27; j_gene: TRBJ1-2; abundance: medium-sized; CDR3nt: TGTGCCAGCAGTTTACCAGGGGGCTCTGGCTACACCTTC; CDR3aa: CASSLPGGSGYTF
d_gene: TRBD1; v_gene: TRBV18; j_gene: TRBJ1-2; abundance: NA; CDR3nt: TGTGCCAGCTCAGCGGGACAGGGGTTTGGCTACACCTTC; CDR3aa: CASSAGQGFGYTF
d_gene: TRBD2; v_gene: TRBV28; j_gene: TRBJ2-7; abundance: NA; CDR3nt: TGTGCCAGCAGTTCCCACCGGACTAGCAGGACCTACGAGCAGTACTTC; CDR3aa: CASSSHRTSRTYEQYF
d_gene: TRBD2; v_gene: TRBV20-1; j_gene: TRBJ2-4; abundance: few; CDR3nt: TGCAGTGCTTCCAGGCGGGAGGGGAGTGACATTCAGTACTTC; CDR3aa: CSASRREGSDIQYF
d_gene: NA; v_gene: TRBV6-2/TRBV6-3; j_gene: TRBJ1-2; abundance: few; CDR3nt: TGTGCCAGCAGTTATGTCCGCTACTATGGCTACACCTTC; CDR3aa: CASSYVRYYGYTF
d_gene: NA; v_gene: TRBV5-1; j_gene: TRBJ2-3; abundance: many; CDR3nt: TGCGCCAGCAGCTTGAATTACATGGCAGATACGCAGTATTTT; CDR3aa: CASSLNYMADTQYF
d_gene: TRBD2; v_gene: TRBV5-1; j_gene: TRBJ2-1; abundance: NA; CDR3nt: TGCGCCAGCAGCGTAAGACTAGCGGAGGGGTCCAATGAGCAGTTCTTC; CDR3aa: CASSVRLAEGSNEQFF
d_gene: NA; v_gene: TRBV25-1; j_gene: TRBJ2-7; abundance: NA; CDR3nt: TGTGCCAGCAGTAAGGTACAGGGAGGATCCGAGCAGTACTTC; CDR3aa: CASSKVQGGSEQYF
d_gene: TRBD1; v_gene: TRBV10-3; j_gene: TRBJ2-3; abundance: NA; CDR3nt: TGTGCCATCAGGGGACAGAGCACAGATACGCAGTATTTT; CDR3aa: CAIRGQSTDTQYF
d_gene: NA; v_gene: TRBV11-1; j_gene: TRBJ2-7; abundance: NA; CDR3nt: TGTGCCAGCAGCTCGTCGGACAGGGTCCGGCGGGAGGGCCTGTACGAGCAGTACTTC; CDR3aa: CASSSSDRVRREGLYEQYF
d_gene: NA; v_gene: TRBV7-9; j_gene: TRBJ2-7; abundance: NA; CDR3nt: TGTGCCAGCAGCTCCACGGGGCCCAATCCCTACGAGCAGTACTTC; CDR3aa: CASSSTGPNPYEQYF
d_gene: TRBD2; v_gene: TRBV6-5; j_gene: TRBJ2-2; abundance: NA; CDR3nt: TGTGCCAGCAGTTACTCAGGACTAGCGGGGAACACTGGGGAGCTGTTTTTT; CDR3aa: CASSYSGLAGNTGELFF
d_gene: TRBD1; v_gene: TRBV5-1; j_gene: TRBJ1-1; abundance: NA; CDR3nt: TGCGCCAGCAGCTTGGGGGACAGGGTAGGGAACACTGAAGCTTTCTTT; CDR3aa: CASSLGDRVGNTEAFF
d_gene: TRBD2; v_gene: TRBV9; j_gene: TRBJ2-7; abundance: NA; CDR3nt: TGTGCCAGCAGCCCCAGGGGACTAGCGGCGGACCGGGTCGAGCAGTACTTC; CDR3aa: CASSPRGLAADRVEQYF
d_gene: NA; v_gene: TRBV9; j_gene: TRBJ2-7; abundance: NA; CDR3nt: TGTGCCAGCAGCGTAGGGACGGCGACCTACGAGCAGTACTTC; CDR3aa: CASSVGTATYEQYF
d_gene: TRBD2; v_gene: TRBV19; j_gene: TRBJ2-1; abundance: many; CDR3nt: TGTGCCAGTAGTCATGGGACTAGCGGTGCGCAGTTCTTC; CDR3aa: CASSHGTSGAQFF
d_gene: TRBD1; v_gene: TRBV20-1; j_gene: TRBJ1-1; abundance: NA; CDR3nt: TGCAGTGCCCCAGCCGGGACAGGGGTTGAAGCTTTCTTT; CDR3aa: CSAPAGTGVEAFF
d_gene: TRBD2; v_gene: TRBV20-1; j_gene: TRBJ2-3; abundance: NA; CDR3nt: TGCAGTGCTAGGACTAGCGGGAGTACAGATACGCAGTATTTT; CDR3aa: CSARTSGSTDTQYF
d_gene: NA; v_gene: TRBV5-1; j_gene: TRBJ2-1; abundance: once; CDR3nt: TGCGCCAACAGCTTGGAGCAGGCGGCACGCTCCAATGAGGTGTTCTTC; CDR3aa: CANSLEQAARSNEVFF
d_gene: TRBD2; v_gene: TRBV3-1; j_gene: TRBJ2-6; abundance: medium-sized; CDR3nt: TGTGCCAGCAGCCCGACTAGCGGGAGTGGGGCCAACGTCCTGACTTTC; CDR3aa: CASSPTSGSGANVLTF
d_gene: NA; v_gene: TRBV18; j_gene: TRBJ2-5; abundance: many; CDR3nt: TGTGCCAGCTCACCGACAAAACTAGGGCGGGAGACCCAGTACTTC; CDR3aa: CASSPTKLGRETQYF
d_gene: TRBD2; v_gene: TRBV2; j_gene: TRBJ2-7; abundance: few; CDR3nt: TGTGCCAGCAGGGGTAGCGGGAGGGTATCCTACGAGCAGTACTTC; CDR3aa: CASRGSGRVSYEQYF
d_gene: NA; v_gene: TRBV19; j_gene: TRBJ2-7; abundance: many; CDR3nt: TGTGCCAGTAGTTCCTTTCAGGGGGGTACCTACGAGCAGTACTTC; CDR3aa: CASSSFQGGTYEQYF